Listed here are 22 T cell receptor beta chains from one sample, sequenced in a study of T cells after yellow fever vaccination. TCRdb passed the 5' RACE reads through MiXCR, listing each CDR3 protein once. Among some 54,000 distinct CDR3 sequences listed, about 6.6% were seen once. The sample here was CD8+ T cells not binding an NS4B(214-222) dextramer, sorted from PBMCs, taken roughly 46 days after the first yellow fever vaccination. The receptor set was obtained from a man aged 18 to 30 who received the YFV17D yellow fever vaccine.

This clonotype was observed at least ten times. The CDR3 loop reads CSASIRNPQAGEDTQYF. The CDR3, as DNA: TGCAGTGCTAGTATCCGTAATCCCCAGGCGGGAGAAGATACGCAGTATTTT. This chain links TRBV20-1 with TRBJ2-3; TRBD2 matches at 7 bases. V shed 3 bases, J shed 5 bases, and the junction held 17 bases outside the gene matches. CDR3 length: 17 amino acids. Germline V gene data show CDR1 as DFQATT and CDR2 as SNEGSKA (reference sequence).

This clonotype was found a few times. V gene TRBV24-1 combines with J gene TRBJ1-2; D may be TRBD1 (5 bases). V gave up 4 bases and J gave up 4 bases, with 9 bases separating them. Germline-derived CDR1 and CDR2 are KGHDR and SFDVKD. This CDR3 contains 13 residues. The CDR3 DNA reads TGTGCCACCAGTGACCGGGACTTCTATGGCTACACCTTC. This codes for CATSDRDFYGYTF.

This clonotype occurred a few times. The chain couples TRBV12-3 or TRBV12-4 to TRBJ2-7; unclear D gene. Trimming stripped 6 bases from V and 3 bases from J, with 12 bases between. CDR3 length equals 13 residues. CDR3 region: CASSPPFRYEQYF. The CDR3 DNA is TGTGCCAGCAGCCCCCCCTTCCGCTACGAGCAGTACTTC.

This clonotype was counted between two and nine times. The chain is built from TRBV20-1 and TRBJ2-5; D gene ambiguous. The V and J ends lost 5 bases and 2 bases respectively, with 9 bases between them. Germline lookup yields CDR1 DFQATT and CDR2 SNEGSKA (reference sequence). The CDR3 spans 12 residues. The CDR3 loop reads CSAPTPQETQYF. For the CDR3, the DNA is TGCAGTGCTCCGACTCCGCAAGAGACCCAGTACTTC.

The chain links TRBV19 to TRBJ1-1; D unresolved. CDR3 length: 15 amino acids. The germline gives CDR1 LNHDA, CDR2 SQIVND (reference sequence). Deletions cut 5 bases from V and 4 bases from J, with 17 bases between. The CDR3 DNA is TGTGCCAGTAGTGTAACCCTTGGGAGACCCACTGAAGCTTTCTTT. This translates into CASSVTLGRPTEAFF.

This clonotype was recorded a few times. The rearrangement joins TRBV20-1 to TRBJ1-4, with 9 nucleotides matching TRBD1. Germline V gene lookup returns CDR1 DFQATT and CDR2 SNEGSKA (reference sequence). The CDR3 totals 13 residues. The junction had 3 bases not matched to a gene; V was cut back by 3 bases and J by 7 bases. The CDR3 region has the DNA TGCAGTGCTAGGGGGACAGGGATTGAAAAACTGTTTTTT. Protein: CSARGTGIEKLFF.

The chain uses TRBV11-3 and TRBJ2-1, with 9 bases matching TRBD2. The germline V gene encodes CDR1 SGHNT and CDR2 YENEEA. The CDR3 runs 18 residues. V dropped 1 base and J dropped 6; count of bases not matched to a gene: 13. The CDR3 sequence: CASSLALGILAGSNEQFF. The CDR3, as DNA: TGTGCCAGCAGCTTAGCTCTTGGGATCCTAGCGGGGTCCAATGAGCAGTTCTTC.

This rearrangement joins TRBV7-2 to TRBJ1-5; 8 bases fit TRBD1. From germline, CDR1 is SGHTA and CDR2 FQGNSA. The trim removed 3 bases at V and 3 bases at J, leaving 4 bases unmatched. There are 15 residues in the CDR3. This chain's CDR3 is CASSLDRAINQPQHF. The CDR3 nucleotides read TGTGCCAGCAGCTTGGACAGGGCTATCAATCAGCCCCAGCATTTT.

This clonotype was seen many times. The rearrangement uses TRBV27 and TRBJ2-7, with 8 bases aligning to TRBD1. Germline V gene data show CDR1 as MNHEY and CDR2 as SMNVEV (reference sequence). The CDR3 spans 13 residues. V shed 8 bases and J 3 bases; nucleotides not matched to a gene: 6. In DNA form, the CDR3 reads TGTGCCAGCTCAACAGGGGGGAGCTACGAGCAGTACTTC. This encodes CASSTGGSYEQYF.

This clonotype was detected ten times or more. The V gene is TRBV15, the J gene TRBJ2-5, with 7 bases that match TRBD2. The V gene end was trimmed by 0 bases and the J gene end by 4 bases; junction bases not matched to a gene: 5. Germline CDR1 and CDR2: LNHNV and YYDKDF (reference sequence). The CDR3 is 15 residues long. CDR3 DNA: TGTGCCACCAGCAGAGATCGAACGGGGGGAGAGACCCAGTACTTC. Translating it yields CATSRDRTGGETQYF.

This clonotype was counted between two and nine times. V usage is TRBV7-9 and J usage is TRBJ1-5, with 7 bases fitting TRBD1. This CDR3 has 15 amino acids. The germline CDR1 and CDR2 sequences are SEHNR and FQNEAQ (reference sequence). Unmatched junction bases numbered 7, after V lost 5 bases and J lost 3 bases. CDR3 protein: CASSPGGTANQPQHF. The CDR3 DNA reads as TGTGCCAGCAGCCCGGGGGGGACAGCCAATCAGCCCCAGCATTTT.

This clonotype was observed at least ten times. The genes are TRBV4-1 and TRBJ2-5; D might be TRBD1 (5 bases). The CDR3 spans 16 residues. V lost 4 bases to trimming and J lost 2 bases, with 17 bases between them. From germline, CDR1 is MGHRA and CDR2 YSYEKL. CDR3 DNA sequence: TGCGCCAGCAGCCTGACACCTGACAGCATACAAGAGACCCAGTACTTC. This codes for CASSLTPDSIQETQYF.

This clonotype was recorded at least ten times. V and J are TRBV5-4 and TRBJ2-5; no clear D gene. Between the trimmed V and J ends, which lost 1 base and 2 bases, there was a span of 9 bases. The CDR3 has 14 residues. Germline V gene data show CDR1 as SGHNT and CDR2 as YYREEE (reference sequence). CDR3 residues: CASSLIAEQETQYF. The DNA of the CDR3 is TGTGCCAGCAGCTTGATTGCAGAACAAGAGACCCAGTACTTC.

This clonotype showed up many times. This chain uses TRBV7-9 with TRBJ2-5; D is possibly TRBD2 (6 bases). V gave up 6 bases and J gave up 3 bases, with 8 bases separating them. From germline, CDR1 is SEHNR and CDR2 FQNEAQ (reference sequence). This CDR3 contains 12 residues. CDR3 nucleotide sequence: TGTGCCAGCAGTGGAGGGGAAGAGACCCAGTACTTC. Translated: CASSGGEETQYF.

This clonotype was detected many times. The rearrangement joins TRBV5-1 to TRBJ2-1; 9 bases are shared with TRBD2. V lost 3 bases, J lost 7 bases, and 11 bases stayed unmatched. The CDR3 runs to 16 residues. Germline loops: CDR1 SGHRS, CDR2 YFSETQ. CDR3 DNA sequence: TGCGCCAGCAGCTCCACCCCCCTAGCGGGGTTAAATGAGCAGTTCTTC. It is translated as CASSSTPLAGLNEQFF.

This clonotype has a count of ten or more. This sequence joins TRBV4-1 and TRBJ2-2; perhaps TRBD1 as D (5 bases). Trimming removed 1 base from V and 6 bases from J, with 12 bases in between. This CDR3 has 15 amino acids. The germline V gene has CDR1 MGHRA and CDR2 YSYEKL. CDR3 sequence reads: CASSQVGRASGELFF. As DNA, the CDR3 is TGCGCCAGCAGCCAAGTTGGCAGGGCTTCCGGGGAGCTGTTTTTT.

This clonotype appeared many times. The chain has TRBV6-1 and TRBJ1-5, with 9 nucleotides matching TRBD1. Germline trimming cut 4 bases from V and 8 bases from J; bases unmatched to any gene: 9. The CDR3 spans 15 residues. Germline assignment: CDR1 MNHNS and CDR2 SASEGT. The CDR3 sequence: CASSAGQGRNEPQHF. Written as DNA, the CDR3 is TGTGCCAGCAGTGCGGGACAGGGTAGGAACGAGCCCCAGCATTTT.

V gene TRBV5-1 combines with J gene TRBJ2-3; the match to TRBD2 covers 10 bases. The CDR3 length is 15 residues. CDR1 and CDR2 (germline): SGHRS, YFSETQ. V trimming: 3 bases; J trimming: 7 bases; junction bases outside the gene matches: 8. The CDR3 loop reads CASSWTSGGGNTQYF. The CDR3, as DNA: TGCGCCAGCAGCTGGACTAGCGGAGGGGGAAATACGCAGTATTTT.

The chain is built from TRBV15 and TRBJ1-2; D not certain. The germline V and J ends were trimmed by 0 bases and 0 bases, with 8 bases remaining between them. CDR3 length: 15 residues. Germline V gives CDR1 LNHNV, CDR2 YYDKDF (reference sequence). The CDR3 loop reads CATSRDQATNYGYTF. Here the CDR3 DNA reads TGTGCCACCAGCAGAGATCAAGCCACTAACTATGGCTACACCTTC.

V usage is TRBV2 and J usage is TRBJ2-5, with 7 positions matching TRBD2. The V gene's germline CDR1 is SNHLY and CDR2 FYNNEI. The CDR3 runs 15 residues. Trimming cost V 8 bases and J 5 bases; bases outside gene matches: 14. The CDR3 loop is CASRKGAAGGETQYF. The CDR3 DNA sequence: TGTGCCAGCCGTAAAGGGGCGGCCGGGGGGGAGACCCAGTACTTC.

The chain links TRBV12-3 or TRBV12-4 to TRBJ1-1; D uncertain. The CDR3 sequence is 15 residues long. Deletions cut 5 bases from V and 1 base from J, with 14 bases between. In nucleotides, the CDR3 is TGTGCCAGCAGTAAAACCTATGGTGCGAACACTGAAGCTTTCTTT. Translated, it gives CASSKTYGANTEAFF.

This clonotype has at least ten counts. The chain is built from TRBV2 and TRBJ1-2; 8 bases line up with TRBD1. V lost 6 bases to trimming and J lost 8 bases; unmatched junction nucleotides: 14. Germline V gene lookup returns CDR1 SNHLY and CDR2 FYNNEI. This CDR3 contains 15 residues. CDR3 in amino acids: CASSETGAHFGGYTF. CDR3 bases: TGTGCCAGCAGCGAGACAGGGGCCCATTTTGGGGGCTACACCTTC.